Listed below are T cell receptor beta chains from one sample, sequenced in a study of blood T cells in healthy people across ages. A single record per CDR3 protein comes from TCRdb applying MiXCR to the 5' RACE reads. The table lists 500,000 to 550,000 distinct CDR3 sequences, 24% of them singletons. This sample was also put to use in a study of T cells of mothers and their children.

The sample consisted of blood. The receptor source for this set is a boy aged 5-17 years in good health. Both conserved end residues are part of each CDR3. A D gene is named only where the DNA matches it firmly. A row's size may be missing; if present it is once, few, many or a size class.

V gene	J gene	clone size	D gene	CDR3 DNA	CDR3 protein
TRBV28	TRBJ1-3	few	TRBD1	TGTGCCAGCAGAAAACAGGGGGCGGGATACACCATATATTTT	CASRKQGAGYTIYF
TRBV30	TRBJ2-5	.	.	TGTGCCTGGAGTGTACTCAGCGTGCAAGAGACCCAGTACTTC	CAWSVLSVQETQYF
TRBV28	TRBJ2-3	few	TRBD2	TGTGCCAGCAAAGCGGGGGGGCGTGATGCGCAGTATTTT	CASKAGGRDAQYF
TRBV20-1	TRBJ2-1	few	.	TGCAGTGCTAGAGGGGGTAGGGGATCCTACAATGAGCAGTTCTTC	CSARGGRGSYNEQFF
TRBV29-1	TRBJ2-1	few	TRBD2	TGCAGCGTTGAGGGGACTAGCGGTTACAATGAGCAGTTCTTC	CSVEGTSGYNEQFF
TRBV18	TRBJ2-5	few	.	TGTGCCAGCTCACCCCGGGGGACAGCAGAGACCCAGTACTTC	CASSPRGTAETQYF
TRBV5-5	TRBJ2-1	.	TRBD2	TGTGCCAGCAGCGGGGGACTAGCGGGGGACCTTATGAATGAGCAGTTCTTC	CASSGGLAGDLMNEQFF
TRBV6-1	TRBJ2-7	.	TRBD2	TGTGCCAGCAGTGATGGACTCAGCGGGAGGGCCCTCGAGCAGTACTTC	CASSDGLSGRALEQYF
TRBV4-2	TRBJ2-7	.	TRBD2	TGTGCCAGCAGCCAAGATCTAGCGGGAGGCTACGAGCAGTACTTC	CASSQDLAGGYEQYF
TRBV7-8	TRBJ2-3	.	.	TGTGCCAGCAGCTTAGCGAAGGGCGCGTTGCGTGATACGCAGTATTTT	CASSLAKGALRDTQYF
TRBV2	TRBJ2-7	.	TRBD2	TGTGCCAGCAGGGGACTAGCGAGCATTTACGAGCAGTACTTC	CASRGLASIYEQYF
TRBV20-1	TRBJ2-1	.	.	TGCAGTGCCGCGAGCCCCCGTGGCAATGAGCAGTTCTTC	CSAASPRGNEQFF
TRBV7-9	TRBJ2-4	.	TRBD1	TGTGCCAGCAGCTTAGCGCCTTGGACAGGGGTTGTCTTTGAGGCCAAAAACATTCAGTACTTC	CASSLAPWTGVVFEAKNIQYF
TRBV20-1	TRBJ2-5	few	.	TGCAGTGCCGTACTGGGAGGGGGCAATCCTGCGCAGTACTTC	CSAVLGGGNPAQYF
TRBV7-8	TRBJ1-2	few	.	TGTGCCAGCAGCTTAGCGACAAGCTATGGCTACACCTTC	CASSLATSYGYTF
TRBV3-1	TRBJ2-7	.	.	TGTGCCAGCAGCCAAGATTCGAAGTGGAAGTACCCCTTTTACGAGCAGTACTTC	CASSQDSKWKYPFYEQYF
TRBV29-1	TRBJ1-2	.	TRBD1	TGCAGCGTAGAACAGGGGGATGGCTACACCTTC	CSVEQGDGYTF
TRBV2	TRBJ2-1	.	TRBD2	TGTGCCAGCAGTGGACTAGCGGGAGGCTCCTACAATGAGCAGTTCTTC	CASSGLAGGSYNEQFF
TRBV6-2/TRBV6-3	TRBJ2-5	.	.	TGTGCCAGCAGTACTCCCAGGGCCCCCCAAGAGACCCAGTACTTC	CASSTPRAPQETQYF
TRBV21-1	TRBJ2-7	.	.	TGTGCCAGCAGCTTTGGCAGGGGTGATGAGCAGTACTTC	CASSFGRGDEQYF
TRBV12-5	TRBJ1-2	.	.	TGTGCTAGTGGTTTGGGAGACATTAACTATGGCTACACCTTC	CASGLGDINYGYTF
TRBV7-2	TRBJ2-1	few	.	TGTGCCAGCAGCTTAGACCGGGGTCCCAGCTCCTACAATGAGCAGTTCTTC	CASSLDRGPSSYNEQFF
TRBV15	TRBJ1-4	.	.	TGTGCCACCAGCAGAGTCCAAACTAATGAAAAACTGTTTTTT	CATSRVQTNEKLFF
TRBV20-1	TRBJ1-5	.	TRBD1	TGCAGTGCTAGAGGGGGACAGGGGGCTGACAATCAGCCCCAGCATTTT	CSARGGQGADNQPQHF
TRBV7-2	TRBJ2-7	.	.	TGTGCCAGCAGCTTTGGCGGGGAGTTCCGCGAGCAGTACTTC	CASSFGGEFREQYF
TRBV9	TRBJ1-3	few	.	TGTGCCAGCAGCGTGGGGCACTCTGGAAACACCATATATTTT	CASSVGHSGNTIYF
TRBV6-2/TRBV6-3	TRBJ2-1	.	.	TGTGCCAGCAGTTACTTCCCCAACAATGAGCAGTTCTTC	CASSYFPNNEQFF
TRBV30	TRBJ2-5	.	TRBD2	TGTGCCTGGGGGATCGGGACTAGCTCAGAGACCCAGTACTTC	CAWGIGTSSETQYF
TRBV20-1	TRBJ2-7	few	TRBD1	TGCAGTGCTAGTTCCGGGACAGCTAACTCCTACGAGCAGTACTTC	CSASSGTANSYEQYF
TRBV7-3	TRBJ2-7	few	.	TGTGCCGGCAGCCGGGACAAACAATACGAGCAGTACTTC	CAGSRDKQYEQYF
TRBV20-1	TRBJ2-1	.	TRBD2	TGCAGTGCCCGGAAGCGGGAGGCCTACAATGAGCAGTTCTTC	CSARKREAYNEQFF
TRBV7-2	TRBJ2-3	few	.	TGTGCCAGCAGCTTAGAAGGCCCAGGGACGCAGTATTTT	CASSLEGPGTQYF
TRBV5-1	TRBJ2-5	.	TRBD2	TGCGCCAGCAGCTTCAAACCGGGAGGAGGGGAGACCCAGTACTTC	CASSFKPGGGETQYF
TRBV5-1	TRBJ2-7	.	TRBD1	TGCGCCAGCAGCTTGACTCCGGGACAGGATTCCTACGAGCAGTACTTC	CASSLTPGQDSYEQYF
TRBV25-1	TRBJ1-2	.	.	TGTGCCAGCAGTCTTCGGCCTCCCGATGACTACACCTTC	CASSLRPPDDYTF
TRBV28	TRBJ1-2	few	TRBD1	TGTGCCAGCACGAGACAGGGGGCCTATGGCTACACCTTC	CASTRQGAYGYTF
TRBV28	TRBJ2-1	few	TRBD2	TGTGCCAGCAGGGGCCGACTAGCGGGGGCCAACTACAATGAGCAGTTCTTC	CASRGRLAGANYNEQFF
TRBV6-5	TRBJ1-5	.	.	TGTGCCAGCAGTTACTCAGCGCGCAGGGGAGGCAATCAGCCCCAGCATTTT	CASSYSARRGGNQPQHF
TRBV6-2/TRBV6-3	TRBJ2-5	few	.	TGTGCCAGCGCCGAGCCTGGGGGCCGCACCAAAGAGACCCAGTACTTC	CASAEPGGRTKETQYF
TRBV13	TRBJ2-2	few	TRBD1	TGTGCCAGCAGCTTCGGCAGGGGGTACACCGGGGAGCTGTTTTTT	CASSFGRGYTGELFF
TRBV7-2	TRBJ2-3	many	.	TGTGCCAGCAGCTTCCGCACAGATACGCAGTATTTT	CASSFRTDTQYF
TRBV12-3/TRBV12-4	TRBJ1-1	.	.	TGTGCCATCACGTACAGGGCACGCACTGAAGCTTTCTTT	CAITYRARTEAFF
TRBV5-1	TRBJ1-4	many	TRBD1	TGCGCCAGCAGCTGGGGACAGGGGGCTAATGAAAAACTGTTTTTT	CASSWGQGANEKLFF
TRBV6-6	TRBJ1-2	.	.	TGTGCCAGCAGCCCCAACCGGGATGGCTACACCTTC	CASSPNRDGYTF
TRBV25-1	TRBJ2-5	few	.	TGTGCCAGCAGTCCAATGGGGGGTTGGGAGACCCAGTACTTC	CASSPMGGWETQYF
TRBV6-4	TRBJ2-3	.	.	TGTGCCAGCACTGAAACTAGTGGGAGCACAGATACGCAGTATTTT	CASTETSGSTDTQYF
TRBV4-3	TRBJ1-2	.	.	TGCGCCAGCAGCCAAAGTGGCGGGAGTCTAATCGGCTACACCTTC	CASSQSGGSLIGYTF
TRBV5-1	TRBJ2-3	.	TRBD2	TGCGCCAGCAGCCGCGGGGTTAGCGGGCGCACAGATACGCAGTATTTT	CASSRGVSGRTDTQYF
TRBV27	TRBJ1-2	.	TRBD1	TGTGCCAGCAGTTTATGGGTACCGGGACAGGACCCCAAAGGCTACACCTTC	CASSLWVPGQDPKGYTF
TRBV9	TRBJ2-1	few	.	TGTGCCAGCAGCGTAGAGAGGGGCGCGGGGGCCTCCTACAATGAGCAGTTCTTC	CASSVERGAGASYNEQFF
TRBV7-8	TRBJ2-7	few	TRBD1	TGTGCCAGCAGCCCCGACAGGGGGCCTTACGAGCAGTACTTC	CASSPDRGPYEQYF
TRBV7-2	TRBJ2-5	few	TRBD1	TGTGCCAGCAGCTTAGCGGGGGACAGACGACAAGAGACCCAGTACTTC	CASSLAGDRRQETQYF
TRBV10-2	TRBJ1-5	few	TRBD1	TGCGCCAGCAGTGCGGGGAGGACAGGGGGGATAGGTCGGCAGCCCCAGCATTTT	CASSAGRTGGIGRQPQHF
TRBV6-5	TRBJ1-2	.	TRBD1	TGTGCCAGCAGGCCTCCGGGACAGGGAGCTATTACCTTC	CASRPPGQGAITF
TRBV20-1	TRBJ1-2	.	TRBD1	TGCAGTGCTAGGGCCTCCGGGACAGTAAACTATGGCTACACCTTC	CSARASGTVNYGYTF
TRBV20-1	TRBJ1-1	.	.	TGCACCCTAGCGGGGACGGGCACTGAAGTTTTCTTT	CTLAGTGTEVFF
TRBV6-4	TRBJ1-1	many	TRBD1	TGTGCCAGCAGTGAATCCGGGACAGGGGGCACTGAAGCTTTCTTT	CASSESGTGGTEAFF